Listed below are T cell receptor beta chains from one sample, sequenced in a study of shared clonotypes between healthy human individuals. Sequenced by immunoSEQ multiplex PCR; TCRdb stores in-frame clones only, minus some. The table records a few hundred thousand clones, 97% of them present only once. Sequencing used naive CD4+ T cells sorted from blood. These receptors were taken from a young woman in good health. The CDR3 runs from the conserved cysteine through the conserved F or W. A D gene is named only where the DNA matches it firmly. Clone size is shown for a subset of rows, as once, few, many or a class of expanded clone.

j_gene,abundance,v_gene,d_gene,CDR3nt,CDR3aa
TRBJ2-1,-,TRBV5-1,TRBD2,TGCGCCAGCAGCCAGACTAGCGGGCCATCCTACAATGAGCAGTTCTTC,CASSQTSGPSYNEQFF
TRBJ2-7,-,TRBV10-2,-,TGCGCCAGCAGTGATCGGACAGAGACCTACGAGCAGTACTTC,CASSDRTETYEQYF
TRBJ2-1,-,TRBV5-1,TRBD1,TGCGCCAGCAGCTTGAAACTTCAGGGGGCGAGGGACAATGAGCAGTTCTTC,CASSLKLQGARDNEQFF
TRBJ1-3,-,TRBV29-1,-,TGCAGCGTTGAGGAGTCAACAAGGGGAAACACCATATATTTT,CSVEESTRGNTIYF
TRBJ2-4,-,TRBV4-1,TRBD2,TGCGCCAGCAGCCTACGGACTAGCGGGAGGTTGTCGGGAAACATTCAGTACTTC,CASSLRTSGRLSGNIQYF
TRBJ2-7,-,TRBV29-1,-,TGCAGCGTTCTTGACAGTAGGGTCGCCGAGCAGTACTTC,CSVLDSRVAEQYF
TRBJ1-3,-,TRBV15,-,TGTGCCACCAGCAGACCACCCATGGAGCACACCATATATTTT,CATSRPPMEHTIYF
TRBJ1-2,-,TRBV5-6,-,TGTGCCAGCAGCTTGGGACTCCTCGGGGGCTATGGCTACACCTTC,CASSLGLLGGYGYTF
TRBJ1-2,once,TRBV28,-,TGTGCCAGCAAGGGCACCAACTATGGCTACACCTTC,CASKGTNYGYTF
TRBJ1-5,-,TRBV6-1,-,TGTGCCAGCAGACAAAGCAATCAGCCCCAGCATTTT,CASRQSNQPQHF
TRBJ2-7,-,TRBV4-1,TRBD1,TGCGCCAGCAGCCCTTTAAGGGGACAGAACTCCTACGAGCAGTACTTC,CASSPLRGQNSYEQYF
TRBJ2-2,-,TRBV5-1,-,TGCGCCAGCAGCTTGGCCATGGCTCCGAACACCGGGGAGCTGTTTTTT,CASSLAMAPNTGELFF
TRBJ2-7,once,TRBV19,-,TGTGCCAGTAGTAAAACAACGGGACTCGTCATCCGCGAGCAGTACTTC,CASSKTTGLVIREQYF
TRBJ2-7,-,TRBV28,-,TGTGCCAGCAATAACGCTGAACCCGGGACCGACACCTACGAGCAGTACTTC,CASNNAEPGTDTYEQYF
TRBJ2-3,-,TRBV18,TRBD2,TGTGCCAGCTCACCGGGACTAGCGGGAGTTGTCTCTCCATACACAGATACGCAGTATTTT,CASSPGLAGVVSPYTDTQYF
TRBJ2-7,-,TRBV5-1,-,TGCGCCAGCGCAGCGGGACATGCCTCCTACGAGCAGTACTTC,CASAAGHASYEQYF
TRBJ1-4,once,TRBV11-2,-,TGTGCCAGCAGCTCCACACGTAGGACGGGACACTTAACTAATGAAAAACTGTTTTTT,CASSSTRRTGHLTNEKLFF
TRBJ2-7,-,TRBV28,-,TGTGCCAGCAGCCCACCGACAGTAAGCTACGAGCAGTACTTC,CASSPPTVSYEQYF
TRBJ2-7,-,TRBV28,TRBD2,TGTGCCAGCAGTCGAACTAGCGGGAGCTACGAGCAGTACTTC,CASSRTSGSYEQYF
TRBJ2-7,-,TRBV5-4,-,TGTGCCAGCAGCGACGGGACCGGACGCCTCTACGAGCAGTACTTC,CASSDGTGRLYEQYF
TRBJ1-5,-,TRBV30,-,TGTGCCTGGAGTGTAGGGGGAAGACAGCCCCAGCATTTT,CAWSVGGRQPQHF
TRBJ2-7,-,TRBV6-1,-,TGTGCCAGCAGCTCTAGGACCGAGCAGTACTTC,CASSSRTEQYF
TRBJ1-5,-,TRBV30,TRBD1,TGTGCCTGGAGTAGTATAGGGGGCTTCAATCAGCCCCAGCATTTT,CAWSSIGGFNQPQHF
TRBJ2-7,once,TRBV5-6,-,TGTGCCAGCTCGAGAGGGGGGCCGATCCATTACGAGCAGTACTTC,CASSRGGPIHYEQYF